These 14 T cell receptor beta chains originate from one sample sequenced in a study of PD-L1 blockade in urothelial cancer. Time point noted: pretreatment peripheral blood. Generated by immunoSEQ multiplex PCR, the TCRdb table keeps only in-frame clones and is missing some. The profile shows almost 90,000 clones, around 84% of them singletons. Here the sequenced sample was PBMCs, taken around atezolizumab (anti-PD-L1) treatment. Source of these receptors: a man between 60 and 70 years old with urothelial cancer.

J is TRBJ2-3 and V is TRBV11-2; maybe TRBD1 (6 bases). The CDR3 extends over 14 amino acids. Trimming cost V 5 bases and J 1 base, with 10 bases left between them. Germline V gene data show CDR1 as SGHAT and CDR2 as FQNNGV. The DNA of the CDR3 is TGTGCCAGCAGCCCCAGGGGTGGCACAGATACGCAGTATTTT. This gives the protein CASSPRGGTDTQYF. Complete variable domain (other parts from reference TRBV11-2 and TRBJ2-3): EAGVAQSPRYKIIEKRQSVAFWCNPISGHATLYWYQQILGQGPKLLIQFQNNGVVDDSQLPKDRFSAERLKGVDSTLKIQPAKLEDSAVYLCASSPRGGTDTQYFGPGTRLTVL.

The rearrangement links TRBV2 to TRBJ2-7; 9 bases map to TRBD1. Germline CDR1 reads SNHLY; CDR2 reads FYNNEI. V lost 2 bases to trimming and J lost 3 bases; unmatched junction nucleotides: 5. The CDR3 has 15 amino acids. The CDR3 loop is CASSEQQGAIYEQYF. CDR3 nucleotides: TGTGCCAGCAGTGAACAACAGGGGGCTATCTACGAGCAGTACTTC.

The V call is TRBV4-1, the J call TRBJ2-1; 8 nucleotides match TRBD1. The CDR3 has 14 amino acids. Germline V lookup: CDR1 MGHRA, CDR2 YSYEKL. V lost 1 base to trimming and J lost 7 bases; unmatched junction nucleotides: 3. The CDR3 spells CASSQVQGGNEQFF. For the CDR3, the DNA is TGCGCCAGCAGCCAAGTACAGGGGGGTAATGAGCAGTTCTTC.

This clone came up once. CDR3 region: CASSLSPGRDEQYF. The CDR3 DNA reads as TGTGCCAGCAGCTTAAGTCCGGGTCGCGACGAGCAGTACTTC. The genes are TRBV7-3 and TRBJ2-7, with unresolved D. CDR3 size: 14 residues. Per the germline V gene, CDR1 is SGHTA and CDR2 is FQGTGA. The V gene lost 1 base and the J gene lost 5 bases, with 12 bases spanning the gap.

The V and J genes are TRBV19 and TRBJ2-3; 8 bases are shared with TRBD2. CDR1 LNHDA and CDR2 SQIVND come from the germline V gene (reference sequence). The V gene end was trimmed by 4 bases and the J gene end by 4 bases; junction bases not matched to a gene: 7. This CDR3 has 15 residues. The CDR3 reads CASSKVGAGADTQYF. The CDR3 region has the DNA TGTGCCAGTAGTAAGGTGGGAGCGGGGGCAGATACGCAGTATTTT. The full variable domain, in which reference TRBV19 and TRBJ2-3 provide the parts outside the CDR3, is DGGITQSPKYLFRKEGQNVTLSCEQNLNHDAMYWYRQDPGQGLRLIYYSQIVNDFQKGDIAEGYSVSREKKESFPLTVTSAQKNPTAFYLCASSKVGAGADTQYFGPGTRLTVL.

This chain uses TRBV27 with TRBJ2-7, with D perhaps matching TRBD1 (6 bases). The V gene lost 4 bases and the J gene lost 3 bases, with 19 bases spanning the gap. The CDR3 extends over 16 amino acids. The germline V gene has CDR1 MNHEY and CDR2 SMNVEV (reference sequence). CDR3 amino acids: CASSSATGTRGYEQYF. CDR3 nucleotides: TGTGCCAGCAGTTCTGCCACCGGGACAAGGGGCTACGAGCAGTACTTC.

This rearrangement joins TRBV19 to TRBJ1-2; D call uncertain. The CDR3 totals 15 residues. Between the trimmed V and J ends, which lost 1 base and 4 bases, there was a span of 13 bases. The germline gives CDR1 LNHDA, CDR2 SQIVND (reference sequence). CDR3 region: CASSIGHSTFYGYTF. In DNA form, the CDR3 reads TGTGCCAGTAGTATAGGCCACAGTACCTTCTATGGCTACACCTTC.

The V call is TRBV5-1, the J call TRBJ1-4; D uncertain. Germline values: CDR1 SGHRS, CDR2 YFSETQ. The germline V and J ends were trimmed by 2 bases and 0 bases, with 5 bases remaining between them. There are 14 residues in the CDR3. The CDR3 loop is CASSFSPTNEKLFF. Here the CDR3 DNA reads TGCGCCAGCAGCTTTAGCCCAACTAATGAAAAACTGTTTTTT.

This clone occurred a few times. J is TRBJ2-7 and V is TRBV19, with 13 bases aligning to TRBD2. The CDR3 sequence is 16 residues long. After removal of 6 bases from V and 0 bases from J, the junction contained 5 bases not matched to a gene. The V gene's germline CDR1 is LNHDA and CDR2 SQIVND (reference sequence). The CDR3 sequence is CASSPRTSGSSYEQYF. The CDR3 DNA reads as TGTGCCAGTAGCCCCCGGACTAGCGGGAGCTCCTACGAGCAGTACTTC.

The chain links TRBV27 to TRBJ2-2, with 11 bases matching TRBD2. Germline V gene lookup returns CDR1 MNHEY and CDR2 SMNVEV (reference sequence). V lost 3 bases to trimming and J lost 4 bases; unmatched junction nucleotides: 7. This CDR3 region has 17 residues. The CDR3 protein is CASSFLAGGRGTGELFF. CDR3 DNA: TGTGCCAGCAGTTTTCTAGCGGGAGGACGGGGCACCGGGGAGCTGTTTTTT.

A remark on this clone: The germline gene is not matched at one end of the junction; a read error may be the cause. The V and J genes are TRBV28 and TRBJ2-7; perhaps TRBD2 as D (7 bases). The CDR3 is 12 amino acids. Looked up from germline, CDR1 is MDHEN and CDR2 is SYDVKM. This chain's CDR3 is CASTPPRGASLF. The DNA of the CDR3 is TGTGCCAGCACTCCTCCTCGGGGGGCATCTCTCTTC.

This clone was detected once. V usage is TRBV21-1 and J usage is TRBJ1-5; the table's D call of TRBD1 was not tested on the DNA. TRBV21-1 is marked as a pseudogene. The length of the CDR3 is 17 residues. Written as DNA, the CDR3 is TGTGCCAGCAGCAAAGGAGGGGGCAAGCTGAGCAATCAGCCCCAGCATTTT. The encoded protein is CASSKGGGKLSNQPQHF.

CDR3 sequence (DNA): TGTGCCAGCAGTGCAGGCCCCAGCACAGATACGCAGTATTTT. This gives the protein CASSAGPSTDTQYF. This chain uses TRBV6-1 with TRBJ2-3; D gene ambiguous. The CDR3 sequence is 14 residues long. V gave up 4 bases and J gave up 0 bases, with 8 bases separating them. The V gene's germline CDR1 is MNHNS and CDR2 SASEGT.

The rearrangement links TRBV6-5 to TRBJ1-1; no reliable D call. This CDR3 has 15 residues. Between the trimmed V and J ends, which lost 6 bases and 4 bases, there was a span of 18 bases. CDR1 and CDR2 from the germline V gene are MNHEY and SVGAGI. Here the CDR3 reads CASRWSGRVVTEAFF. For the CDR3, the DNA is TGTGCCAGCAGATGGAGCGGGAGGGTGGTCACTGAAGCTTTCTTT.